These T cell receptor beta chains were read from a single sample in a study of beta chain features in type 1 diabetes. Assay used: immunoSEQ multiplex PCR; TCRdb lists only in-frame clones, some missing. The sample lists about 220,000 clones; about a tenth were seen once. The specimen was central memory CD4+ T cells from blood. The receptors were gathered from a man younger than 30 in good health. Each CDR3 is given with its conserved first and last residue. The D gene is left open where the match is weak. Some rows have no size entry. The others give once, few or many, or a class for an expanded clone.

cdr3_aa: CSVEWESLQETQYF
cdr3_nt: TGCAGCGTTGAATGGGAGAGCTTACAAGAGACCCAGTACTTC
j_call: TRBJ2-5
clone_size: few
d_call: -
v_call: TRBV29-1

cdr3_aa: CAGHSNEKLFF
cdr3_nt: TGTGCCGGACATAGTAATGAAAAACTGTTTTTT
j_call: TRBJ1-4
clone_size: many
d_call: -
v_call: TRBV30

cdr3_aa: CASSLYPASYNEQFF
cdr3_nt: TGTGCCAGCAGCTTGTATCCCGCCTCCTACAATGAGCAGTTCTTC
j_call: TRBJ2-1
clone_size: -
d_call: -
v_call: TRBV5-5

cdr3_aa: CAWSDVPVTEAFF
cdr3_nt: TGTGCCTGGAGTGATGTCCCGGTCACTGAAGCTTTCTTT
j_call: TRBJ1-1
clone_size: -
d_call: -
v_call: TRBV30

cdr3_aa: CASSLSGFEKLFF
cdr3_nt: TGCGCCAGCAGCCTATCGGGCTTTGAAAAACTGTTTTTT
j_call: TRBJ1-4
clone_size: many
d_call: -
v_call: TRBV5-1

cdr3_aa: CASSQGLRREQYF
cdr3_nt: TGTGCCAGCAGCCAAGGTCTGAGGAGAGAGCAGTACTTC
j_call: TRBJ2-7
clone_size: -
d_call: -
v_call: TRBV7-2

cdr3_aa: CASSPVTNTGELFF
cdr3_nt: TGTGCCAGCTCACCCGTCACCAACACCGGGGAGCTGTTTTTT
j_call: TRBJ2-2
clone_size: -
d_call: -
v_call: TRBV18

cdr3_aa: CASSLALRQGAGKTETQYF
cdr3_nt: TGTGCCAGCAGCTTAGCCCTCCGACAGGGGGCAGGGAAAACGGAGACCCAGTACTTC
j_call: TRBJ2-5
clone_size: -
d_call: TRBD1
v_call: TRBV7-8

cdr3_aa: CASRVAGTDTQYF
cdr3_nt: TGTGCCAGCAGGGTCGCGGGGACAGATACGCAGTATTTT
j_call: TRBJ2-3
clone_size: few
d_call: -
v_call: TRBV2

cdr3_aa: CASSYGTETEQYF
cdr3_nt: TGTGCCAGCAGTTATGGTACGGAGACCGAGCAGTACTTC
j_call: TRBJ2-7
clone_size: -
d_call: -
v_call: TRBV6-6

cdr3_aa: CASSGMVGYNEQFF
cdr3_nt: TGTGCCAGCAGTGGGATGGTGGGGTACAATGAGCAGTTCTTC
j_call: TRBJ2-1
clone_size: few
d_call: -
v_call: TRBV6-1

cdr3_aa: CASSLDRDAQDGLFF
cdr3_nt: TGTGCCAGCAGCTTAGATAGGGACGCCCAAGACGGACTGTTTTTT
j_call: TRBJ1-4
clone_size: -
d_call: -
v_call: TRBV7-2

cdr3_aa: CASNPPGQGWGGYTF
cdr3_nt: TGTGCCAGCAACCCACCGGGACAGGGTTGGGGTGGCTACACCTTC
j_call: TRBJ1-2
clone_size: few
d_call: TRBD1
v_call: TRBV28

cdr3_aa: CASSLEPTGELFF
cdr3_nt: TGTGCCAGCAGCCTAGAGCCCACCGGGGAGCTGTTTTTT
j_call: TRBJ2-2
clone_size: -
d_call: -
v_call: TRBV5-4

cdr3_aa: CSALGGRDYNEQFF
cdr3_nt: TGCAGCGCCCTGGGGGGAAGGGACTACAATGAGCAGTTCTTC
j_call: TRBJ2-1
clone_size: -
d_call: -
v_call: TRBV29-1

cdr3_aa: CASRDRGPYEQYF
cdr3_nt: TGTGCCAGCAGAGACAGGGGGCCCTACGAGCAGTACTTC
j_call: TRBJ2-7
clone_size: -
d_call: TRBD1
v_call: TRBV6-5

cdr3_aa: CASSLALAGDYEQYF
cdr3_nt: TGTGCCAGCAGCTTAGCACTAGCGGGAGACTACGAGCAGTACTTC
j_call: TRBJ2-7
clone_size: few
d_call: TRBD2
v_call: TRBV7-2

cdr3_aa: CASSAITGGPNTQYF
cdr3_nt: TGTGCCAGCAGTGCAATTACAGGGGGCCCGAATACGCAGTATTTT
j_call: TRBJ2-3
clone_size: few
d_call: TRBD1
v_call: TRBV6-1

cdr3_aa: CAWSVRRSTNEKLFF
cdr3_nt: TGTGCCTGGAGTGTAAGGAGATCAACTAATGAAAAACTGTTTTTT
j_call: TRBJ1-4
clone_size: many
d_call: -
v_call: TRBV30

cdr3_aa: CASKLTGGAYNEQFF
cdr3_nt: TGTGCCAGCAAATTAACAGGGGGGGCCTACAATGAGCAGTTCTTC
j_call: TRBJ2-1
clone_size: -
d_call: -
v_call: TRBV7-9

cdr3_aa: CASSPGRDRGHSYNEQFF
cdr3_nt: TGTGCCAGCTCACCTGGGAGGGACAGGGGGCACTCCTACAATGAGCAGTTCTTC
j_call: TRBJ2-1
clone_size: few
d_call: TRBD1
v_call: TRBV18

cdr3_aa: CASKSNPGLGGDTQYF
cdr3_nt: TGCGCCAGCAAATCCAATCCTGGACTGGGGGGAGATACGCAGTATTTT
j_call: TRBJ2-3
clone_size: -
d_call: -
v_call: TRBV5-1

cdr3_aa: CASSSLAANTEAFF
cdr3_nt: TGCGCCAGCAGCTCCCTGGCGGCTAACACTGAAGCTTTCTTT
j_call: TRBJ1-1
clone_size: few
d_call: -
v_call: TRBV5-1

cdr3_aa: CSVEDRALDTQYF
cdr3_nt: TGCAGCGTTGAAGACCGGGCCCTAGATACGCAGTATTTT
j_call: TRBJ2-3
clone_size: few
d_call: -
v_call: TRBV29-1

cdr3_aa: CASSLRSRETQYF
cdr3_nt: TGTGCCAGCAGCTTGAGGAGTAGAGAGACCCAGTACTTC
j_call: TRBJ2-5
clone_size: few
d_call: -
v_call: TRBV7-6

cdr3_aa: CASSSLTGIHQPQHF
cdr3_nt: TGTGCCAGCAGCTCCCTGACAGGGATCCATCAGCCCCAGCATTTT
j_call: TRBJ1-5
clone_size: -
d_call: TRBD1
v_call: TRBV7-2